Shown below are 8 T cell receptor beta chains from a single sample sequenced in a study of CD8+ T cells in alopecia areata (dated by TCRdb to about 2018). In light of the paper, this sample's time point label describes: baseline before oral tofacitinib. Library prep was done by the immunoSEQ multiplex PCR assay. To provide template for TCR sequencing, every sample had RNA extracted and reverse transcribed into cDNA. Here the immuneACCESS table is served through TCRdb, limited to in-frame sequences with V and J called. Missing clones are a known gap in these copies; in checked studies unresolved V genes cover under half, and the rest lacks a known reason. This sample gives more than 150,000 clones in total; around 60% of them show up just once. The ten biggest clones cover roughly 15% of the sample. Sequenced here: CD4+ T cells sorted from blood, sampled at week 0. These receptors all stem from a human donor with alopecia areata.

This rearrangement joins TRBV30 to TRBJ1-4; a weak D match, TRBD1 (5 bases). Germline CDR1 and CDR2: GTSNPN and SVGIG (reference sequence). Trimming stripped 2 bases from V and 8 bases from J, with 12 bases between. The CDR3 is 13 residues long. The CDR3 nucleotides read TGTGCCTGGAGTTCCCAGGGCCGGGAAAAACTGTTTTTT. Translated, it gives CAWSSQGREKLFF. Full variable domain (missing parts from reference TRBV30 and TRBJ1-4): SQTIHQWPATLVQPVGSPLSLECTVEGTSNPNLYWYRQAAGRGLQLLFYSVGIGQISSEVPQNLSASRPQDRQFILSSKKLLLSDSGFYLCAWSSQGREKLFFGSGTQLSVL.

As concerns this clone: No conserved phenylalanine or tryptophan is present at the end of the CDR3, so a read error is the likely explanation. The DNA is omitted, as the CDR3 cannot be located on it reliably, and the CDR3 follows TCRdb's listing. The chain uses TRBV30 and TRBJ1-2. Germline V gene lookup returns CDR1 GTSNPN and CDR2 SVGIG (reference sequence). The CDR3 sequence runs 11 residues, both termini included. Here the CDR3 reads CAWSLTPERHL.

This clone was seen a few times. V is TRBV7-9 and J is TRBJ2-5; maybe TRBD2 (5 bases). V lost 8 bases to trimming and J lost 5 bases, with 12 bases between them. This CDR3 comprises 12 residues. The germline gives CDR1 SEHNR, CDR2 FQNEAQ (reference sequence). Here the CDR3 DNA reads TGTGCCAGCTGGACTTACGGGGAGACCCAGTACTTC. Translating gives CASWTYGETQYF.

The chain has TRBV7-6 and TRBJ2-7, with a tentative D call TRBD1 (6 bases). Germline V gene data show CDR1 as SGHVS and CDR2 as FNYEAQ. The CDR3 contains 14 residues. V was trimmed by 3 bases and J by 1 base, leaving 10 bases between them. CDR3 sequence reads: CASSFGGGSYEQYF. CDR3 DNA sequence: TGTGCCAGCAGCTTTGGGGGCGGATCCTACGAGCAGTACTTC.

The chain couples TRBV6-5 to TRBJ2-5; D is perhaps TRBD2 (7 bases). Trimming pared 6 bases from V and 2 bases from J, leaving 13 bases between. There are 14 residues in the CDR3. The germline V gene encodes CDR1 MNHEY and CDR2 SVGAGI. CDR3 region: CASSSGGLQETQYF. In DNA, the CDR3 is TGTGCCAGCAGCTCCGGGGGGCTACAAGAGACCCAGTACTTC.

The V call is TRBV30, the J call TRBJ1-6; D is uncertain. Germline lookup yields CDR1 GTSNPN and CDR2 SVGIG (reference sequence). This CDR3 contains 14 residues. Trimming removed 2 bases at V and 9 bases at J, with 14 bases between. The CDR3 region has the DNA TGTGCCTGGAGTACGCGGCCCGGCCTTTCACCCCTCCACTTT. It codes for CAWSTRPGLSPLHF.

The chain's CDR3 is CASSLRDGNQPQHF. CDR3 nucleotides: TGTGCCAGCAGTTTGAGGGATGGAAATCAGCCCCAGCATTTT. This chain joins TRBV27 and TRBJ1-5; D not certain. Germline V gives CDR1 MNHEY, CDR2 SMNVEV (reference sequence). The CDR3 has 14 amino acids. Deletions cut 3 bases from V and 4 bases from J, with 10 bases between.

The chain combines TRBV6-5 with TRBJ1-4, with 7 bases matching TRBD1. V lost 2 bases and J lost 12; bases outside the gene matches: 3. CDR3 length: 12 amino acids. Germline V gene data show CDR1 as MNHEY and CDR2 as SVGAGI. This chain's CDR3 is CASSYRTGELFF. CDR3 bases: TGTGCCAGCAGTTACCGAACAGGGGAACTGTTTTTT.